This TCR beta chain was sequenced in a study of cytomegalovirus exposure and HLA in healthy donors. The study, taken as a whole, reports: The study labeled approximately 150 TCR beta chains cytomegalovirus-associated.

A single count supports this clone. Its antigen is unknown. Assay used: immunoSEQ multiplex PCR; TCRdb lists only in-frame clones, some missing. The table lists hundreds of thousands of clones, approximately 82% of them singletons. This TCR derives from a woman aged 18 to 35 in good health and CMV-seronegative. The sequencing sample was made of PBMCs.

CDR3: CASSYLGVDEQYF. The CDR3 DNA sequence: TGTGCCAGCAGTTACTTGGGGGTGGACGAGCAGTACTTC. The chain carries TRBV6-5 and TRBJ2-7; D may match TRBD1 or TRBD2 (5 bases each). The CDR3 is 13 residues long. Germline V gene sequence: CDR1 MNHEY, CDR2 SVGAGI. V was trimmed by 1 base and J by 5 bases, leaving 9 bases between them.